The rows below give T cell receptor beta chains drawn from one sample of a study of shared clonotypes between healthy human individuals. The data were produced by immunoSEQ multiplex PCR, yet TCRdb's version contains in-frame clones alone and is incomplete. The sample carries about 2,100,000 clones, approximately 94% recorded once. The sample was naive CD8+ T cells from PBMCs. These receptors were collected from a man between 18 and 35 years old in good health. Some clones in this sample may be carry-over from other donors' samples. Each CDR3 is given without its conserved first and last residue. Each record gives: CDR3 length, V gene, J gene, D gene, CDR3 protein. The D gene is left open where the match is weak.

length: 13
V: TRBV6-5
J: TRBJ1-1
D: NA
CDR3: ASTKGGVMNTEAF

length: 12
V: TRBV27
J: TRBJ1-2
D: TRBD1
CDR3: ASSERRGRAGYT

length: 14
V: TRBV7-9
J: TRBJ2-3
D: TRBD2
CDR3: ASSLSSGGYTDTQY

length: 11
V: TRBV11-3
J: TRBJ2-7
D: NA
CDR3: ASSLARAEEQY

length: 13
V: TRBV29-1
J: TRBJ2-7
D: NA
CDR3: SVEDAGKSSYEQY

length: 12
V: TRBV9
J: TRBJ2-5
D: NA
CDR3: ASSPTNRDETQY

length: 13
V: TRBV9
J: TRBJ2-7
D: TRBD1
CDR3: ASSEGQGVMYEQY

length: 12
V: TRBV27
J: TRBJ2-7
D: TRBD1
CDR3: ASKPSRGTYEQY

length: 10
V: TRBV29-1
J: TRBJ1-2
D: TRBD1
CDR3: SATPTGVGYT

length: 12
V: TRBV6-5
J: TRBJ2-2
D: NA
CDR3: ASSPVAWNGELF

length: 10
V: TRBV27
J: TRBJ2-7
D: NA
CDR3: ASSGRALEQY

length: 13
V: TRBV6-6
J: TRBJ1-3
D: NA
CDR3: ASSPLADSGNTIY

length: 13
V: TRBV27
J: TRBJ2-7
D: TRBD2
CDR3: ASSLFGGRADEQY

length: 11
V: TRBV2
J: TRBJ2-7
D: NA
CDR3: ASEGPLSYEQY

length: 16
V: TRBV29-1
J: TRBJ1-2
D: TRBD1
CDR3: SVEDHRTPLQGEYGYT

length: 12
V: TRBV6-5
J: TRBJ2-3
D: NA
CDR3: ASSYLEARDTQY

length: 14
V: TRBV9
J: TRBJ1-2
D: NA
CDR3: ASSVDIPGENYGYT

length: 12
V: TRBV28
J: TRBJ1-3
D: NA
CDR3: ASFRVSSGNTIY

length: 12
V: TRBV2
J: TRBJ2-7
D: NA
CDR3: ASSDYGSTYEQY

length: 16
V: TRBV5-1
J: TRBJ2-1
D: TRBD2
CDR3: ASSLFDPLAGESDEQF

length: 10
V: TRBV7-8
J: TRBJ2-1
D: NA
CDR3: ASSHPRNEQF

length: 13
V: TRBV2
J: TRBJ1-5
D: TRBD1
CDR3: ASSSGQGSNQPQH

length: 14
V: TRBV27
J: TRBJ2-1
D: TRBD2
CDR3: ASSLSSAGGASEQF

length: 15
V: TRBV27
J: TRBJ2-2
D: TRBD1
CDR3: ASSSNIPGQGAGELF

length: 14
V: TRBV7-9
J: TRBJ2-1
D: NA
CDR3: ASSPLDLPTPNEQF

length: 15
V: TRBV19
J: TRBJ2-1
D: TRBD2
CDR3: ASSGSLAGGLANEQF

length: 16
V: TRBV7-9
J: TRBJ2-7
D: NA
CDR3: ASSLPPELGVGSYEQY

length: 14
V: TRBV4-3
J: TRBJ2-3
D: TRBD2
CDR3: ASSQGLAGGPDTQY

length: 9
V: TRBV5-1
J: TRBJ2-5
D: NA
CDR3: ASSLRETQY

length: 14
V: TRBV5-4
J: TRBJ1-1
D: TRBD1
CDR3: ASSGFLQGANTEAF

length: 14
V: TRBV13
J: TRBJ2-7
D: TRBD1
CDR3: ASSLTRQGAHHEQY

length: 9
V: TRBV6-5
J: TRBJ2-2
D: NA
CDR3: ASSSTGELF

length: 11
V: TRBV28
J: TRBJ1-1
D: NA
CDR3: ASSPRGNTEAF

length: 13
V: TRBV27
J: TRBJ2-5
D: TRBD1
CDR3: ASRHTPGTGETQY

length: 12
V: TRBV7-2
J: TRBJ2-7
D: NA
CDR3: ASSSVGSSYEQY

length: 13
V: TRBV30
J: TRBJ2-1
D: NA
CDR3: ACPHIGGLNNEQF

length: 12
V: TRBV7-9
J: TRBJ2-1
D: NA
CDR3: ASHPLLANNEQF

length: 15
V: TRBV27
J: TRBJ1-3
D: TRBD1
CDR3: ASSLLPQGADGNTIY

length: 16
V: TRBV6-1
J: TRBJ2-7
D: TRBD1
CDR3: ASSEAQPGTGIPYEQY

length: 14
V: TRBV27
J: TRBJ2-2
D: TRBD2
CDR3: ASTFAAGERTGELF

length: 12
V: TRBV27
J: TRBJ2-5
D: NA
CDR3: ASSLSQLGETQY

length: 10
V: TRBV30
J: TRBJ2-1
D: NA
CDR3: AWSPPDNEQF

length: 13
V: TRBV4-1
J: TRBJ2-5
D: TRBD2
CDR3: ASSQIPGREETQY

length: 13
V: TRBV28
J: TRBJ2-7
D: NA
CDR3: ASSFPREGKNEQY

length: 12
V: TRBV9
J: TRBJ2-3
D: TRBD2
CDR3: ASSVSGGTDTQY

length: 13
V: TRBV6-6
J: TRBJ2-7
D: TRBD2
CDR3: ASSYGLASSYEQY

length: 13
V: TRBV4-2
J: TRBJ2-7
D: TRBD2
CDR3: ASSQEPSGTYEQY

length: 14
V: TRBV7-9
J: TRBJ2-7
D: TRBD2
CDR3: ASSKFGASGNYEQY

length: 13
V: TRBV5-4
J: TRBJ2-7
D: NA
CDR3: ASSPDLGASYEQY

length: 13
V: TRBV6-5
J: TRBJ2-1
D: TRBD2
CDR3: ASSLLAGGHNEQF

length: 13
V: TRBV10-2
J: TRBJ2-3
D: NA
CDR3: ASSGNRASTDTQY

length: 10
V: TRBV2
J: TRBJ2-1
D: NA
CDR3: ASRGTHNEQF

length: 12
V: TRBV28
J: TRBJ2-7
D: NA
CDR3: ASSRGSHPYEQY

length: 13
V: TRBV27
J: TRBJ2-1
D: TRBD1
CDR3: ASSPDRASYNEQF

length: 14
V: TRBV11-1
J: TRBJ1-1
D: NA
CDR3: ASSLRAARQRAEAF

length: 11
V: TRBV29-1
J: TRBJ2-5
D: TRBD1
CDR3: SVPTGGQETQY

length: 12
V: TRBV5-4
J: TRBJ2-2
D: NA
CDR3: ASSLHENTGELF

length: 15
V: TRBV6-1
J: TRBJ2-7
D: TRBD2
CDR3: ASSDKSSGSWDYEQY

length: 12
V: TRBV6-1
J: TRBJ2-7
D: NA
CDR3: ASSVGGISYEQY

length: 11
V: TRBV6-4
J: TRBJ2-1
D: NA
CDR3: ASSDVSNNEQF